These 2 T cell receptor beta chains share one sample of origin, sequenced in a study of Ad26.COV2.S vaccination and SARS-CoV-2 variants (dated by TCRdb to 2020 to 2023). The intended sense of this specimen's treatment or condition label: approximately 18 received Ad26.COV2.S at low or high dose, single or two shots; 5 received placebo; per-sample allocation not given. Repertoires of vaccine and placebo recipients were sequenced from samples collected on day 63 after the first injection. The library was generated by the immunoSEQ multiplex PCR assay. TCRdb's version of the immuneACCESS table is confined to in-frame rearrangements and falls short of the full clone set. An unresolved V gene accounts for under half of the shortfall where checked; the remainder is of unknown origin. In this sample the table shows roughly 300,000 clones, approximately 86% of which occur a single time. The ten largest clones take up about 10% of the sample.

Sequenced material: peripheral blood, taken in a trial of Ad26.COV2.S vaccine versus placebo. The receptors were gathered from a person aged 18-60 years who received the Ad26.COV2.S COVID-19 vaccine or a placebo.

The chain has TRBV7-2 and TRBJ2-7; a possible D gene is TRBD2 (6 bases). CDR1 SGHTA and CDR2 FQGNSA come from the germline V gene. The CDR3 runs 15 residues. V dropped 0 bases and J dropped 0 bases, with 9 bases sitting between them. For the CDR3, the DNA is TGTGCCAGCAGCTTAGCACAGACTAGCTCCTACGAGCAGTACTTC. Translation: CASSLAQTSSYEQYF.

The chain is built from TRBV3-1 (or the pseudogene TRBV3-2) and TRBJ2-1; the match to TRBD2 covers 8 bases. The ends lost 6 bases at V and 0 bases at J; junction bases unmatched: 4. The CDR3 totals 15 residues. Per germline, CDR1 LGHDT and CDR2 YNNKEL (reference sequence). This chain's CDR3 is CASSPTSGSYNEQFF. The DNA of the CDR3 is TGTGCCAGCAGTCCTACTAGCGGCTCCTACAATGAGCAGTTCTTC.